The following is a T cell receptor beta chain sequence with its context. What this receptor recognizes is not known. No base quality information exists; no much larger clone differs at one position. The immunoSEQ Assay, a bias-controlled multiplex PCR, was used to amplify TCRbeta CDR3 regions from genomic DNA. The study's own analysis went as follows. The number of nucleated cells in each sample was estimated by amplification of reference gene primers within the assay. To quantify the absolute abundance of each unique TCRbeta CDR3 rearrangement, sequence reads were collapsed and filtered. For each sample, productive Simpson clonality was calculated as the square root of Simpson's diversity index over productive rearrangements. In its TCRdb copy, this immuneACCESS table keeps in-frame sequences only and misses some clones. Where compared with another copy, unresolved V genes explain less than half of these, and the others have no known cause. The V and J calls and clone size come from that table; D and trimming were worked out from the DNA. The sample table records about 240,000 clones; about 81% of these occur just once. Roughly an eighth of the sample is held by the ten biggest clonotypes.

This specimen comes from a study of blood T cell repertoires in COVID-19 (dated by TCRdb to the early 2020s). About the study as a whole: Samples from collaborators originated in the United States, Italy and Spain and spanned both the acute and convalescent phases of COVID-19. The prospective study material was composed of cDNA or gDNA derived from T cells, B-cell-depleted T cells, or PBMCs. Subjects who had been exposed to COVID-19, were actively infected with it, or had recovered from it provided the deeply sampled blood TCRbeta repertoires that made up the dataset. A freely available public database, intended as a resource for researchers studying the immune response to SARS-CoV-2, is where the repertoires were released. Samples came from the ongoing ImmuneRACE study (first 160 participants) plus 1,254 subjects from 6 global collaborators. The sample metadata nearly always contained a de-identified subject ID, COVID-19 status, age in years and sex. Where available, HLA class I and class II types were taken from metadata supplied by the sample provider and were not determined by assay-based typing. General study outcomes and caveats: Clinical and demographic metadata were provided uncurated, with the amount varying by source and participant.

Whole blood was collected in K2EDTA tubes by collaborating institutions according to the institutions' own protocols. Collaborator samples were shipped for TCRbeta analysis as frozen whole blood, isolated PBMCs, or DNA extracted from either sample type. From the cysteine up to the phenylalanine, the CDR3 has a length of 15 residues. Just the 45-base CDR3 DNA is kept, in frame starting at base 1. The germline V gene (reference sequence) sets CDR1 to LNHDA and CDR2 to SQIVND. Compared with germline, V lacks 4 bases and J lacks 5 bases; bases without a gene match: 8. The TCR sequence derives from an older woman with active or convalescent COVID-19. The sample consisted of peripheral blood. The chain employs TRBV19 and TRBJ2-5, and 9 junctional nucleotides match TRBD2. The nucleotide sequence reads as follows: TGTGCCAGTAGTACCGTAGACGGACTAGCGGAGACCCAGTACTTC. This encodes CASSTVDGLAETQYF.